One and the same sample provided the 16 T cell receptor beta chains below, sequenced in a study of CD8 T cells in ankylosing spondylitis. TCRdb processed the 5' RACE reads anew with MiXCR; each CDR3 protein has one entry. The sample includes 300,000 to 400,000 distinct CDR3 sequences, approximately 22% seen only once; the top ten take roughly 13%. The sample comprised blood, either unsorted or a sorted T cell fraction (not recorded which). These receptors were taken from a male donor with ankylosing spondylitis or in good health (not recorded which).

The V gene is TRBV19, the J gene TRBJ2-1, with TRBD1 matching over 7 bases. Losses at the gene ends were 3 bases for V and 4 bases for J; bases not matched to a gene: 6. Germline V gene sequence: CDR1 LNHDA, CDR2 SQIVND (reference sequence). The CDR3 extends over 15 amino acids. The DNA for the CDR3 is TGTGCCAGTAGTATCGCGGCAGGGGGATACAATGAGCAGTTCTTC. Amino acid sequence: CASSIAAGGYNEQFF.

This clonotype was recorded a few times. The chain uses TRBV7-9 and TRBJ2-2, with a possible D match to TRBD2 (6 bases). Looked up from germline, CDR1 is SEHNR and CDR2 is FQNEAQ (reference sequence). V lost 1 base, J lost 5 bases, and 14 bases lay in between. The CDR3 spans 16 residues. The chain's CDR3 is CASSLVVPRGTGELFF. CDR3 in DNA: TGTGCCAGCAGCTTAGTGGTACCTCGGGGGACCGGGGAGCTGTTTTTT.

This clonotype was counted between two and nine times. The chain links TRBV12-3 or TRBV12-4 to TRBJ1-3, with D perhaps TRBD1 (6 bases). This CDR3 has 15 residues. Deletions cut 8 bases from V and 1 base from J, with 15 bases between. CDR3 DNA sequence: TGTGCCAGCCGGTGGTTTAGGGGGTCTGGAAACACCATATATTTT. It encodes CASRWFRGSGNTIYF.

In this sample, this clonotype turned up a few times. V is TRBV20-1 and J is TRBJ2-7; 7 bases are a match to TRBD1. The junction had 5 bases not matched to a gene; V was cut back by 3 bases and J by 0 bases. The germline V gene encodes CDR1 DFQATT and CDR2 SNEGSKA (reference sequence). CDR3 length equals 14 residues. CDR3 region: CSARGRGSSYEQYF. CDR3 bases: TGCAGTGCTAGGGGCAGGGGGAGCTCCTACGAGCAGTACTTC.

This clonotype was counted a few times. The chain joins TRBV27 to TRBJ2-7; TRBD2 might be the D (7 bases). Germline-derived CDR1 and CDR2 are MNHEY and SMNVEV (reference sequence). The length of the CDR3 is 15 residues. V dropped 3 bases and J dropped 7 bases, with 19 bases sitting between them. CDR3 protein: CASSFHGGGAGEQYF. CDR3 in DNA: TGTGCCAGCAGTTTCCACGGTGGGGGGGCCGGGGAGCAGTACTTC.

The J gene is TRBJ1-1, the V gene TRBV20-1, with D unresolved. The V gene lost 6 bases and the J gene lost 0 bases, with 5 bases spanning the gap. Germline lookup yields CDR1 DFQATT and CDR2 SNEGSKA (reference sequence). CDR3 size: 11 residues. The CDR3 protein is CSAVMNTEAFF. Written as DNA, the CDR3 is TGCAGTGCAGTGATGAACACTGAAGCTTTCTTT.

This clonotype has more than one count but fewer than ten. The chain recombines TRBV1 with TRBJ2-5; the table assigns TRBD1, which was not confirmed against the DNA. TRBV1 is classified as a pseudogene. This CDR3 is 15 amino acids long. Here the CDR3 DNA reads TGCACCAGCAGCCAACCCAGGGGGTACCAAGAGACCCAGTACTTC. It encodes CTSSQPRGYQETQYF.

This clonotype was seen a few times. For the CDR3, the DNA is TGTGCCAGCAGCTTCGGCGGTTATAGCGGGGGGCGGAATGAGCAGTTCTTC. Translated, it gives CASSFGGYSGGRNEQFF. The chain links TRBV13 to TRBJ2-1, with 10 bases aligning to TRBD2. Germline-derived CDR1 and CDR2 are PRHDT and FYEKMQ (reference sequence). With 3 bases clipped from V and 7 bases from J, the junction kept 12 bases outside the gene matches. The CDR3 extends over 17 amino acids.

A word on this clonotype: A read error may produce the germline difference seen at one junction end. This chain links TRBV11-2 with TRBJ2-1; D is possibly TRBD1 (5 bases). Germline V gene sequence: CDR1 SGHAT, CDR2 FQNNGV. The CDR3 covers 12 residues. As DNA, the CDR3 is TGTGCCAGCAGCTTAGTCCCAGGGTTTACGGTCTTC. Its protein is CASSLVPGFTVF.

The genes are TRBV11-2 and TRBJ2-5; TRBD1 might be the D (5 bases). With 4 bases removed from V and 1 base from J, the gap between germline ends came to 10 bases. The germline V gene has CDR1 SGHAT and CDR2 FQNNGV. CDR3 length: 14 residues. The chain's CDR3 is CASSSYRTQETQYF. The CDR3 nucleotides read TGTGCCAGCAGCTCCTACAGGACCCAAGAGACCCAGTACTTC.

This clonotype showed up just a few times. The chain links TRBV12-3 or TRBV12-4 to TRBJ2-7; D is unresolved. The CDR3 has 13 amino acids. The ends were cut back, 3 bases at V and 3 bases at J, with 9 bases in the middle. CDR3 amino acids: CASSFDGHYEQYF. CDR3 DNA: TGTGCCAGCAGTTTTGACGGCCACTACGAGCAGTACTTC.

This clonotype was observed a few times. The CDR3 reads CSALLTGTGEGEQYF. In nucleotides, the CDR3 is TGCAGTGCTCTGCTAACCGGCACAGGGGAGGGCGAGCAGTACTTC. The V call is TRBV20-1, the J call TRBJ2-7, with D possibly being TRBD1 or TRBD2 (7 bases each). CDR3 length equals 15 residues. Germline V lookup: CDR1 DFQATT, CDR2 SNEGSKA (reference sequence). The ends were cut back, 5 bases at V and 6 bases at J, with 23 bases in the middle.

This clonotype was counted between two and nine times. The chain couples TRBV12-3 or TRBV12-4 to TRBJ2-7; the D gene is possibly TRBD2 (6 bases). V shed 3 bases and J shed 3 bases, with 9 bases lying between them. This CDR3 is 13 amino acids long. The CDR3, as DNA: TGTGCCAGCAGTTTCGGAGGGTACTACGAGCAGTACTTC. Residues: CASSFGGYYEQYF.

This clonotype was detected only a few times. This chain joins TRBV5-4 and TRBJ1-4; the D is unclear. This CDR3 is 14 amino acids long. Germline V gene sequence: CDR1 SGHNT, CDR2 YYREEE (reference sequence). V was pared by 0 bases and J by 3 bases, with 6 bases between. CDR3 bases: TGTGCCAGCAGCTTGGAATCAGCTAATGAAAAACTGTTTTTT. It translates to CASSLESANEKLFF.

This clonotype has a single count. The rearrangement uses TRBV13 and TRBJ2-5; 7 bases match TRBD2. The CDR3 loop spans 14 amino acids. V lost 6 bases, J lost 2 bases, and 6 bases stayed unmatched. CDR1 and CDR2 (germline): PRHDT, FYEKMQ (reference sequence). In DNA form, the CDR3 reads TGTGCCAGCAGTCTGGGGGGGAATCAAGAGACCCAGTACTTC. Translated, it gives CASSLGGNQETQYF.

The CDR3 DNA is TGCGCCAGCAGCCTATACACCCCGGAGGGTTTAGATAATGAAAAACTGTTTTTT. It specifies CASSLYTPEGLDNEKLFF. The chain has TRBV4-1 and TRBJ1-4; D is ambiguous. Trimming removed 4 bases from V and 4 bases from J, with 22 bases in between. Germline loops: CDR1 MGHRA, CDR2 YSYEKL. The CDR3 runs 18 residues.